Following are 3 T cell receptor beta chains from one sample sequenced in a study of read filtering for tumor transcriptome and immune sequencing. The library was built from about 370 ng RNA with molecular barcoded adaptors for alpha/delta and beta/gamma chains. TCRdb used MiXCR to reprocess the reads, holding one entry per CDR3 protein. The repertoire holds over 50,000 distinct CDR3 sequences, 11% to 15% seen once, with approximately 47% in the top ten. Sequenced sample: a population of CD138-negative cells sorted from bone marrow. The source of these receptors is a donor at least 40 years old with multiple myeloma.

This chain connects TRBV29-1 to TRBJ2-5, with 9 nucleotides matching TRBD1. CDR1 is SQVTM and CDR2 is ANQGSEA in the germline V gene. This CDR3 has 14 residues. Losses at the gene ends were 6 bases for V and 2 bases for J; bases not matched to a gene: 7. The CDR3 sequence: CSVSGQGTQETQYF. The CDR3 DNA sequence: TGCAGCGTCTCTGGACAGGGGACGCAAGAGACCCAGTACTTC.

This clonotype was detected ten times or more. V usage is TRBV12-3 or TRBV12-4 and J usage is TRBJ1-1; no definite D call. The length of the CDR3 is 13 residues. V shed 7 bases and J shed 7 bases, with 16 bases lying between them. CDR3: CASTIHGRDEAFF. The CDR3 DNA sequence: TGTGCCAGCACGATCCACGGAAGAGATGAAGCTTTCTTT.

Turning to this clonotype: Just one base apart from a much larger clone, this may be a read error. This chain joins TRBV3-1 and TRBJ1-1, with D hard to call. Germline lookup yields CDR1 LGHDT and CDR2 YNNKEL (reference sequence). The CDR3 consists of 17 residues. V lost 1 base to trimming and J lost 1 base, with 16 bases between them. The CDR3 is CASSQVTSGVKNTEAFF. The CDR3 coding sequence is TGTGCCAGCAGCCAAGTGACATCGGGCGTCAAGAACACTGAAGCTTTCTTT.